Below are 32 T cell receptor beta chains sequenced from a single sample in a study of human T cells and chemical hapten exposure. Each CDR3 protein is one row after TCRdb ran MiXCR on the RACE reads. The table includes 35,000 to 50,000 distinct CDR3 sequences, around 3.4% detected once. The time point was: healthy volunteer bleed at 6 weeks. Researchers extracted total RNA from unfractionated whole blood. Sequencing input: whole blood. Every receptor here comes from a human donor in good health. Some clones in this sample may be carry-over from other donors' samples.

The chain employs TRBV5-1 and TRBJ1-1; 7 positions match TRBD1. There are 13 residues in the CDR3. Germline CDR1 is SGHRS and CDR2 is YFSETQ. The V and J ends lost 4 bases and 1 base, in that order; junction bases with no gene match: 1. The CDR3 sequence is CASSGTANTEAFF. The CDR3 nucleotides are TGCGCCAGCAGCGGGACAGCGAACACTGAAGCTTTCTTT.

This clonotype qualifies as medium-sized (0.01 to 0.1%). This rearrangement joins TRBV10-2 to TRBJ1-5, with TRBD1 as a possible D gene (5 bases). This CDR3 comprises 12 residues. CDR1 and CDR2 (germline): WSHSY, SAAADI. Trimming cost V 8 bases and J 7 bases, with 12 bases left between them. CDR3 sequence (DNA): TGCGCCAGCCAGGGACTGCGGCAGCCCCAGCATTTT. Amino acid sequence: CASQGLRQPQHF.

This clonotype was counted many times. CDR3 sequence reads: CASRWTSGSSYEQYF. DNA of the CDR3: TGTGCCAGCAGGTGGACTAGCGGGTCATCCTACGAGCAGTACTTC. The chain is built from TRBV6-6 and TRBJ2-7; the match to TRBD2 covers 11 bases. This CDR3 is 15 amino acids long. CDR1 is MNHNY, CDR2 SVGAGI, per germline (reference sequence). The V gene end was trimmed by 6 bases and the J gene end by 1 base; junction bases not matched to a gene: 5.

The sample holds many counts of this clonotype. The chain has TRBV28 and TRBJ2-6; 9 nucleotides line up with TRBD1. V lost 4 bases and J lost 0; bases outside the gene matches: 16. This CDR3 is built from 21 residues. In germline, CDR1 is MDHEN, CDR2 SYDVKM. CDR3 bases: TGTGCCAGCAGTTCAACCACAGGGGGCGGTCCGACCCACTCTGGGGCCAACGTCCTGACTTTC. Protein product: CASSSTTGGGPTHSGANVLTF.

This clonotype was found many times. This chain connects TRBV5-1 to TRBJ2-5, with D possibly matching TRBD1 (5 bases). The CDR3 has 12 amino acids. Germline CDR1 SGHRS, CDR2 YFSETQ. V was cut by 0 bases and J by 7 bases, with 7 bases left in between. The CDR3 region has the DNA TGCGCCAGCAGCTTGGAAAGGGGGACCCAGTACTTC. Translated: CASSLERGTQYF.

This clonotype appeared many times. The chain uses TRBV20-1 and TRBJ2-2; 11 bases agree with TRBD2. This CDR3 has 17 residues. V gave up 5 bases and J gave up 5 bases; unmatched junction bases: 13. CDR1 DFQATT and CDR2 SNEGSKA come from the germline V gene (reference sequence). CDR3 sequence: CSAAPGLAGAPTGELFF. The CDR3 DNA sequence: TGCAGTGCTGCCCCTGGACTAGCGGGTGCCCCAACCGGGGAGCTGTTTTTT.

This clonotype was found many times. The V gene is TRBV6-1, the J gene TRBJ2-3; TRBD2 might be the D (6 bases). The V and J ends lost 3 bases and 6 bases respectively, with 28 bases between them. The CDR3 consists of 19 residues. In germline, CDR1 is MNHNS, CDR2 SASEGT. As DNA, the CDR3 is TGTGCCAGCAGTGATTGGGGAGGCGCGGCCTCAGCGATGGGGGATACGCAGTATTTT. Protein sequence: CASSDWGGAASAMGDTQYF.

The chain combines TRBV12-3 or TRBV12-4 with TRBJ2-5, with D possibly TRBD2 on 6 matching bases. Trimming cost V 5 bases and J 2 bases, with 21 bases left between them. This CDR3 has 17 amino acids. CDR3 nucleotide sequence: TGTGCCAGCAGTCTCCGGCGCGGAAATAGCGGTCAAGAGACCCAGTACTTC. This gives the protein CASSLRRGNSGQETQYF.

This clonotype was observed at least ten times. Here the CDR3 reads CASRPTGADTEAFF. The CDR3 DNA reads as TGTGCCAGCAGACCCACAGGGGCGGACACTGAAGCTTTCTTT. The V gene is TRBV12-3 or TRBV12-4, the J gene TRBJ1-1, with 7 nucleotides matching TRBD1. The CDR3 is made up of 14 amino acids. The V and J ends lost 6 bases and 3 bases, in that order; junction bases with no gene match: 7.

This clonotype appeared many times. This chain uses TRBV18 with TRBJ2-3; D uncertain. The germline V gene encodes CDR1 KGHSH and CDR2 LQKENI. Deletions cut 1 base from V and 0 bases from J, with 17 bases between. This CDR3 has 18 amino acids. In nucleotides, the CDR3 is TGTGCCAGCTCACCACGGACGGCGTCCGAGATAAGCACAGATACGCAGTATTTT. Translating it yields CASSPRTASEISTDTQYF.

This clonotype has ten or more counts. This rearrangement joins TRBV29-1 to TRBJ2-1; 13 bases agree with TRBD2. V gave up 3 bases and J gave up 7 bases; unmatched junction bases: 3. The CDR3 runs to 14 residues. Germline CDR1 and CDR2: SQVTM and ANQGSEA. The CDR3 bases are TGCAGCGTTGAGCGACTAGCGGGAGGAAATGAGCAGTTCTTC. As protein: CSVERLAGGNEQFF.

This clonotype was detected ten times or more. The CDR3 loop is CATRTGGEVAKNIQYF. The DNA for the CDR3 is TGTGCCACTCGGACAGGAGGGGAGGTAGCCAAAAACATTCAGTACTTC. V usage is TRBV6-1 and J usage is TRBJ2-4; possible D gene TRBD1, 7 bases. The CDR3 is made up of 16 amino acids. V lost 10 bases and J 0 bases, leaving 19 bases between the germline ends. Germline lookup yields CDR1 MNHNS and CDR2 SASEGT.

The sample holds many counts of this clonotype. This chain joins TRBV4-1 and TRBJ2-3; the D is unclear. The CDR3 sequence is 16 residues long. Germline V lookup: CDR1 MGHRA, CDR2 YSYEKL. Trimming cost V 2 bases and J 1 base, with 13 bases left between them. The CDR3 nucleotides are TGCGCCAGCAGCCAATGGTATGGCGGACGCACAGATACGCAGTATTTT. Protein sequence: CASSQWYGGRTDTQYF.

This clonotype was seen repeatedly, ten times or more. The rearrangement links TRBV28 to TRBJ2-3; D is unclear. Germline values: CDR1 MDHEN, CDR2 SYDVKM. The length of the CDR3 is 17 residues. V was trimmed by 2 bases and J by 4 bases, leaving 19 bases between them. The CDR3, as DNA: TGTGCCAGCAGTTTACTTCGACGCTCTACCGGCCCAGATACGCAGTATTTT. This sequence encodes CASSLLRRSTGPDTQYF.

The V gene is TRBV5-1, the J gene TRBJ2-7, with D possibly matching TRBD1 (5 bases). The CDR3 length is 16 residues. Trimming cost V 4 bases and J 0 bases, with 17 bases left between them. CDR1 is SGHRS, CDR2 YFSETQ, per germline. The CDR3 spells CASSARGTGISYEQYF. The CDR3 nucleotides are TGCGCCAGCAGCGCCCGAGGAACAGGAATCTCCTACGAGCAGTACTTC.

This clonotype has ten or more counts. The rearrangement joins TRBV7-3 to TRBJ2-2; TRBD1 matches 9 bases. CDR3 length: 15 amino acids. Germline V gene sequence: CDR1 SGHTA, CDR2 FQGTGA. The V gene end was trimmed by 8 bases and the J gene end by 6 bases; junction bases not matched to a gene: 10. CDR3 in DNA: TGTGCCAGCCGACCGGGACAGGGCTATGCCGGGGAGCTGTTTTTT. Encoded protein: CASRPGQGYAGELFF.

This clonotype was observed at least ten times. In DNA, the CDR3 is TGTGCCACCAGCAGAGTGAGACAGGGCACAGATACGCAGTATTTT. This sequence encodes CATSRVRQGTDTQYF. The V gene is TRBV15, the J gene TRBJ2-3, with D possibly matching TRBD1 (6 bases). Germline CDR1 LNHNV, CDR2 YYDKDF (reference sequence). The V gene lost 1 base and the J gene lost 1 base, with 9 bases spanning the gap. CDR3 size: 15 residues.

CDR3 coding DNA: TGCGCCAGCAGCCCCGGGACCCGAGACGATACGCAGTATTTT. It codes for CASSPGTRDDTQYF. The rearrangement joins TRBV5-1 to TRBJ2-3; D may be TRBD1 or TRBD2 (5 bases each). Germline CDR1 and CDR2: SGHRS and YFSETQ. This CDR3 contains 14 residues. V lost 4 bases and J 6 bases, leaving 15 bases between the germline ends.

This clonotype occurred many times. The genes are TRBV15 and TRBJ2-5; D is perhaps TRBD2 (5 bases). Trimming removed 0 bases at V and 5 bases at J, with 13 bases between. Germline CDR1 reads LNHNV; CDR2 reads YYDKDF (reference sequence). The CDR3 extends over 15 amino acids. The CDR3, as DNA: TGTGCCACCAGCAGAGATCTGTCCGGGGAGGAGACCCAGTACTTC. Translated, it gives CATSRDLSGEETQYF.

This clonotype was seen many times. This chain joins TRBV4-1 and TRBJ2-7, with 8 positions matching TRBD2. Germline lookup yields CDR1 MGHRA and CDR2 YSYEKL. V lost 2 bases, J lost 7 bases, and 10 bases stayed unmatched. There are 15 residues in the CDR3. As DNA, the CDR3 is TGCGCCAGCAGCCAAACCGGACTAGCTCCCGAAGAGCAGTACTTC. As protein: CASSQTGLAPEEQYF.

This clonotype was counted only a few times. The rearrangement joins TRBV19 to TRBJ2-5; possibly TRBD1 for D (6 bases). V was shortened by 6 bases and J by 4 bases, with 12 bases between the two germline ends. The CDR3 length is 13 residues. Per germline, CDR1 LNHDA and CDR2 SQIVND (reference sequence). The CDR3 here is CASRERGSETQYF. The CDR3 DNA reads as TGTGCCAGTAGAGAAAGGGGGTCAGAGACCCAGTACTTC.

This clonotype was seen many times. The chain is built from TRBV5-1 and TRBJ1-6, with D possibly matching TRBD1 (6 bases). Per germline, CDR1 SGHRS and CDR2 YFSETQ. This CDR3 is built from 16 residues. V gave up 0 bases and J gave up 5 bases, with 12 bases separating them. The CDR3 region is CASSLELRGDNSPLHF. For the CDR3, the DNA is TGCGCCAGCAGCTTGGAACTCAGGGGAGATAATTCACCCCTCCACTTT.

In its sample, this clonotype was seen many times. The J gene is TRBJ2-3, the V gene TRBV28; 8 bases are a match to TRBD2. This CDR3 has 16 residues. Germline V gene sequence: CDR1 MDHEN, CDR2 SYDVKM. Trimming cost V 5 bases and J 1 base; bases outside gene matches: 8. The CDR3 nucleotides are TGTGCCAGCAGTACCTTTACCGGGAGGGGCACAGATACGCAGTATTTT. This codes for CASSTFTGRGTDTQYF. Looking up the rest from reference TRBV28 and TRBJ2-3 gives the full variable domain: DVKVTQSSRYLVKRTGEKVFLECVQDMDHENMFWYRQDPGLGLRLIYFSYDVKMKEKGDIPEGYSVSREKKERFSLILESASTNQTSMYLCASSTFTGRGTDTQYFGPGTRLTVL.

This clonotype has a handful of counts. The rearrangement links TRBV13 to TRBJ2-5; 10 bases agree with TRBD2. CDR3 length equals 16 residues. Germline CDR1 and CDR2: PRHDT and FYEKMQ (reference sequence). Trimming removed 4 bases from V and 2 bases from J; junction bases left unmatched: 7. The CDR3 DNA reads TGTGCCAGCAGCTCCCAACTAGCGGGGATACAAGAGACCCAGTACTTC. Protein: CASSSQLAGIQETQYF.

This clonotype was detected many times. The CDR3 sequence: CASRRDGNTEAFF. The CDR3 DNA follows: TGTGCCAGCAGACGAGACGGGAACACTGAAGCTTTCTTT. The J gene is TRBJ1-1, the V gene TRBV6-2 or TRBV6-3; D not certain. The V and J ends lost 6 bases and 1 base respectively, with 9 bases between them. The germline gives CDR1 MNHEY, CDR2 SVGEGT. The CDR3 sequence is 13 residues long.

To note about this clonotype: A much more abundant neighbour one base away suggests this may be a read error. The chain is built from TRBV2 and TRBJ1-1, with D unclear. Germline values: CDR1 SNHLY, CDR2 FYNNEI. V shed 10 bases and J shed 5 bases, with 23 bases lying between them. CDR3 length: 15 amino acids. The CDR3 spells CAISEGGLKETEAFF. Written as DNA, the CDR3 is TGTGCCATCAGCGAAGGTGGACTCAAGGAAACTGAAGCTTTCTTT.

This clonotype was observed at least ten times. The chain couples TRBV28 to TRBJ1-2; weak D call: TRBD1 (5 bases). Germline CDR1 MDHEN, CDR2 SYDVKM. The CDR3 totals 15 residues. The germline V and J ends were trimmed by 4 bases and 6 bases, with 18 bases remaining between them. CDR3 amino acids: CASSWGSGFFDGYTF. CDR3 coding DNA: TGTGCCAGCAGTTGGGGCTCGGGGTTTTTCGATGGCTACACCTTC.

This clonotype counts as medium-sized. V is TRBV12-3 or TRBV12-4 and J is TRBJ1-1; unclear D gene. This CDR3 has 13 residues. The germline V and J ends were trimmed by 6 bases and 6 bases, with 14 bases remaining between them. The CDR3 is CASSREKTPEAFF. The DNA for the CDR3 is TGTGCCAGCAGCCGCGAGAAGACCCCTGAAGCTTTCTTT.

This clonotype occurred many times. This chain joins TRBV11-3 and TRBJ1-1; D not resolved. CDR1 and CDR2 from the germline V gene are SGHNT and YENEEA. V was shortened by 5 bases and J by 6 bases, with 13 bases between the two germline ends. This CDR3 contains 13 residues. The CDR3 reads CASSLRAGAEAFF. DNA for the CDR3: TGTGCCAGCAGCCTCCGCGCTGGCGCTGAAGCTTTCTTT. The full variable domain, with the rest looked up from reference TRBV11-3 and TRBJ1-1, is EAGVVQSPRYKIIEKKQPVAFWCNPISGHNTLYWYLQNLGQGPELLIRYENEEAVDDSQLPKDRFSAERLKGVDSTLKIQPAELGDSAVYLCASSLRAGAEAFFGQGTRLTVV.

This clonotype has at least ten counts. The V gene is TRBV12-3 or TRBV12-4, the J gene TRBJ1-6; TRBD1 is a possible D gene (6 bases). Trimming took off 3 bases at V and 7 bases at J, with 16 bases between the two ends. CDR3 size: 16 residues. As DNA, the CDR3 is TGTGCCAGCAGTTTCGGACAGCGCAGTTGGAATTCACCCCTCCACTTT. Its protein product is CASSFGQRSWNSPLHF.

This clonotype appeared many times. V is TRBV29-1 and J is TRBJ2-2; D remains unclear. Between the trimmed V and J ends, which lost 4 bases and 7 bases, there was a span of 4 bases. The CDR3 has 10 residues. The germline V gene encodes CDR1 SQVTM and CDR2 ANQGSEA. The CDR3 DNA reads as TGCAGCGTTGGCGGCGGGGAGCTGTTTTTT. Translation gives CSVGGGELFF.

This clonotype was recorded at least ten times. This chain connects TRBV5-1 to TRBJ2-1; 9 bases fit TRBD2. The CDR3 consists of 15 residues. Trimming took 4 bases from V and 6 from J; bases not matched to a gene: 8. Germline CDR1 and CDR2: SGHRS and YFSETQ. This CDR3 reads CASSGGLASVNEQFF. CDR3 DNA sequence: TGCGCCAGCAGCGGGGGACTAGCCTCTGTCAATGAGCAGTTCTTC. The full variable domain, completed using reference TRBV5-1 and TRBJ2-1, is KAGVTQTPRYLIKTRGQQVTLSCSPISGHRSVSWYQQTPGQGLQFLFEYFSETQRNKGNFPGRFSGRQFSNSRSEMNVSTLELGDSALYLCASSGGLASVNEQFFGPGTRLTVL.